This T cell receptor beta chain was captured in a study of blood T cell repertoires in COVID-19 (dated by TCRdb to 2018 to 2020). In terms of the full investigation: Collaborator samples came from the United States, Italy and Spain and covered acute and convalescent phases of COVID-19. A de-identified subject ID, COVID-19 status, age in years and sex were almost always included in the sample metadata. Subjects who had been exposed to COVID-19, were actively infected with it, or had recovered from it provided the deeply sampled blood TCRbeta repertoires that made up the dataset. The material from the prospective study consisted of cDNA or gDNA derived from T cells, B-cell-depleted T cells, or PBMCs. The repertoires were released in a freely available public database intended as a resource for research on the immune response to SARS-CoV-2. Where HLA class I and class II types were available, the types were taken from metadata supplied by the sample provider, not from assay-based typing. Samples came from the ongoing ImmuneRACE study (first 160 participants) plus 1,254 subjects from 6 global collaborators. General findings and caveats noted by the study authors: Clinical and demographic metadata were provided uncurated, with the amount varying by source and participant.

V is pared back by 7 bases and J by 0 bases, with 12 bases lying between the germline termini. Measured from the cysteine to the phenylalanine, the CDR3 is 14 residues long. The sequence is cut down to CDR3 DNA, 42 bases in frame from base 1. CDR1 and CDR2 were assigned from the germline V gene as SNHLY and FYNNEI. Turning to this clone: Its specific antigen is unknown. Base qualities are not at hand, and no much larger clone is one base apart.

TCRbeta CDR3 regions were amplified from genomic DNA using the immunoSEQ Assay, a bias-controlled multiplex PCR. As for how the authors treated the data: Nucleated cell counts per sample were estimated from amplification of reference gene primers within the assay. To quantify the absolute abundance of each unique TCRbeta CDR3 rearrangement, sequence reads were collapsed and filtered. For each sample, productive Simpson clonality was calculated by taking the square root of Simpson's diversity index across productive rearrangements. Not all clones reach the TCRdb copy of this immuneACCESS table, which keeps in-frame sequences only. Checked studies attribute under half of the gap to unresolved V genes and leave the rest unexplained. V, J and clone size are those of that table, while D and trimming were read from the DNA. The sample has 200,000 to 250,000 clones on record, approximately 90% of them singletons. The top ten clonotypes cover approximately 0.9% of the sample.

In the prospective study, participants were about 18 to 100 years old, resided in about two dozen geographic areas of the United States, and were enrolled through a virtual design. To assign participants to cohorts, the prospective study relied on clinical history that participants themselves reported in a screening survey and a study questionnaire. Exposed participants were defined as having been in contact with someone with a PCR-confirmed or clinician-diagnosed COVID-19 case within 2 weeks of study entry. Mobile phlebotomists in the prospective study collected whole blood, serum and a nasopharyngeal or oropharyngeal swab from every participant. Participants in the prospective study had the option to provide additional blood draws and questionnaires over a roughly 2-month period. Before DNA extraction, prospective study blood samples were shipped either frozen or at room temperature.

The rearrangement combines TRBV2 with TRBJ1-2, and perhaps TRBD1 as D gene, on 6 matching bases. The sequencing input was PBMCs or T cells enriched from blood (not recorded which). This sequence originates from a man in his fifties or sixties who had been exposed to COVID-19. The DNA sequence follows: TGTGCCAGCACGCTGGACAGACCTAACTATGGCTACACCTTC. It translates as CASTLDRPNYGYTF. Beyond the CDR3, the reference TRBV2 and TRBJ1-2 genes provide the residues; the full variable domain reads: EPEVTQTPSHQVTQMGQEVILRCVPISNHLYFYWYRQILGQKVEFLVSFYNNEISEKSEIFDDQFSVERPDGSNFTLKIRSTKLEDSAMYFCASTLDRPNYGYTFGSGTRLTVV.